This T cell receptor (beta chain) was profiled in a study of T-cell memory formation after mild COVID-19. About the study: Across donors, TCR clusters were largely donor specific.

With constant-segment primers, 5'RACE yielded cDNA libraries of TCR alpha and TCR beta that carried sample barcodes and UMIs. TCRdb redid the calling of the 5' RACE reads with MiXCR, one entry per CDR3 protein. The sample has 95,000 to 120,000 distinct CDR3 sequences; about a sixth are singletons. V gave up 3 bases and J gave up 7 bases; unmatched junction bases: 11. Per germline, CDR1 MGHDK and CDR2 SYGVNS. The CDR3 totals 16 residues. The origin of this receptor is a man aged 18 to 30 who had mild COVID-19 (a few samples of this study predate the infection). Cell type and time point are not known. The sample comprised PBMCs or a T cell subset sorted from them (not recorded which). The chain couples TRBV25-1 to TRBJ2-1, with TRBD2 matching 8 bases. The CDR3 protein is CASSDTRGGRWNEQFF. DNA of the CDR3: TGTGCCAGCAGTGATACTCGCGGGGGGAGGTGGAATGAGCAGTTCTTC.